This T cell receptor beta chain was profiled in a study of molecular identifiers for immune sequencing clone quantification listed by TCRdb under 2018. Notes on the research overall: In a replicate experiment, RNA from around 20,000 or 100,000 naive CD8 T cells was split into five aliquots, four of which were sequenced. The study was a methods study using CD8 T cells to benchmark molecular-identifier clustering-based TCR repertoire sequencing (MIDCIRS) and TCR RNA copy counting.

General conclusions and limits of the study: Spiked-in Jurkat TCR RNA equal to a single cell's worth was reported to be detectable even within one million naive CD8 T cells. The naive libraries included spiked-in Jurkat TCR RNA (roughly ten copies' worth), and this Jurkat TCR RNA is not part of the donor repertoire. Modeling estimated 3 to 3.5 recovered TCR RNA copies per cell, compared with 9.5 to 10 by digital PCR, which implies around 30% capture efficiency. Without barcode sub-clustering, chimeric consensus sequences inflated TCR diversity; chimeras reached as high as 47%. In CMV-specific effector cells, clones with more than 20 RNA copies contained over 99% of molecules, whereas in naive cells such clones contained under 1% of molecules. Highly expanded clone sizes could be underestimated if identical TCR molecules share a barcode.

Trimming leaves V shorter by 3 bases and J shorter by 9 bases, with the junction holding 7 bases beyond the gene matches. From the germline V gene (reference sequence), CDR1 is DFQATT and CDR2 is SNEGSKA. The CDR3 runs 13 amino acids, cysteine and phenylalanine included. Only the CDR3 DNA is retained, 39 bases long and in frame from the first base. Note on this clonotype: The clone's antigen remains unknown. The record has no base qualities; no much larger clone is one base away.

Libraries of naive CD8 T cells were generated from about 19,000 to 1,100,000 sorted cells, with 10%, 30% or 50% of the purified RNA used. Naive CD8 T cells, defined as CD8+CD4-CCR7+CD45RA+, were FACS-sorted into RLT Plus buffer on a BD FACSAria II. To test detection sensitivity, Jurkat RNA equal to ten TCR copies was added to samples of about 19,000-1,100,000 naive CD8 T cells. CD8 T cells were enriched using RosetteSep CD8+ T Cell Enrichment Cocktail and Ficoll-Paque, and the enriched cells then underwent ACK red cell lysis. Receptor amplification or capture employed PCR. Sequenced on an Illumina HiSeq 4000. Bulk TCR libraries were prepared as previously described, using TCR primers listed in Table S5. The Qiagen AllPrep DNA/RNA kit was used to purify total RNA. Before any analysis, reads coming from multiple sequencing runs of the same library were combined into one pool. The authors processed their data as follows. Reads were retained only if an exact TCR constant sequence was present, and the retained reads were trimmed to 150 nt and grouped according to their 12-nt molecular barcodes. Reads inside each barcode group were sub-clustered using a 15% Levenshtein threshold, and a quality-weighted consensus sequence was constructed for each RNA molecule. Non-functional sequences were filtered out, along with any lower-count sequence sitting one edit away from another sequence. On the basis of fitting two negative binomial distributions, barcode sub-clusters with fewer than 20% of the maximum read count were discarded. The public reads were reanalyzed by TCRdb: fastp trimming at Q25, MiXCR alignment, in-frame beta chains only. Duplicate CDR3 protein sequences are folded into a single record with the most common DNA and genes. The V and J calls were not made by the authors but by TCRdb's processing. The sample table shows around 470,000 distinct CDR3 sequences, and about a fifth are seen once. Together, the top ten hold approximately 0.8% of the sample.

This sequence originates from a human donor in good health. Some libraries in this study had Jurkat cell RNA spiked in. The sequence is built from TRBV20-1 and TRBJ2-7, with TRBD2 identical over 11 junction bases. The specimen sequenced was naive CD8+ T cells from blood, with Jurkat cell RNA spiked in. The cell subset or site label on this specimen signifies: FACS-sorted CD8+CD4-CCR7+CD45RA+ naive T cells. The sequenced DNA: TGCAGTGCTAGGGGGACTAGCGGAGACGCGCAGTACTTC. This sequence encodes CSARGTSGDAQYF.